The rows below give T cell receptor beta chains drawn from one sample of a study of blood T cell repertoires in COVID-19. TCRdb's table, derived via immunoSEQ multiplex PCR, lists solely in-frame clones and lacks some. In the table there are about 200,000 clones, roughly four fifths of which are singletons. Material: PBMCs or T cells enriched from blood (not recorded which). These TCRs come from a man aged 35-49 years who had recovered from COVID-19. Both conserved end residues are part of each CDR3. A D gene is named only where the DNA matches it firmly. For some rows the clone size is stated as once, few or many, or as a class when expanded; others skip it.

v_call	clone_size	j_call	d_call	cdr3_nt	cdr3_aa
TRBV24-1	few	TRBJ1-4	TRBD1	TGTGCCACCAGTGATGGAGGGACAGGGGTTAAGGGAGAAAAACTGTTTTTT	CATSDGGTGVKGEKLFF
TRBV7-2	NA	TRBJ1-5	NA	TGTGCCAGCAGCTTAGCGGGGACATTGAATCAGCCCCAGCATTTT	CASSLAGTLNQPQHF
TRBV6-6	NA	TRBJ2-7	NA	TGTGCCAGCAACCCACCTACGGGGGAGGCGTACTTC	CASNPPTGEAYF
TRBV3-1/TRBV3-2	NA	TRBJ2-1	NA	TGTGCCAGCAGCCAAGTCGCGGGGATAGTCAATGAGCAGTTCTTC	CASSQVAGIVNEQFF
TRBV29-1	NA	TRBJ1-1	NA	TGCAGCGCCCAAGTATCCGGGGCTGAAGCTTTCTTT	CSAQVSGAEAFF
TRBV7-7	NA	TRBJ1-5	NA	TGTGCTAGCAGCTTACTCAGGGGCAATCAGCCCCAGCATTTT	CASSLLRGNQPQHF
TRBV28	NA	TRBJ1-2	NA	TGTGCCAGCAGCGGGGGGCCCGATGGCTACACCTTC	CASSGGPDGYTF
TRBV4-1	NA	TRBJ1-4	TRBD1	TGCGCCAGCAGCCTTCTCGGGGGACAGTATAATGAAAAACTGTTTTTT	CASSLLGGQYNEKLFF
TRBV5-1	NA	TRBJ2-7	NA	TGCGCCAGCAGCCTCGGACAGTTCTACGAGCAGTACTTC	CASSLGQFYEQYF
TRBV9	NA	TRBJ2-3	TRBD2	TGTGCCAGCAGCGTAGGGACTAGCGGGGTCGCAGATACGCAGTATTTT	CASSVGTSGVADTQYF
TRBV2	few	TRBJ1-4	TRBD1	TGTGCCAGCAGGGTACAGGGGGCTGGTGAAAAACTGTTTTTT	CASRVQGAGEKLFF
TRBV5-1	NA	TRBJ2-1	TRBD2	TGCGCCAGCAGCTGGGTCGGACTAGCGGGGGGGAGAGGCAATGAGCAGTTCTTC	CASSWVGLAGGRGNEQFF
TRBV6-5	NA	TRBJ1-6	NA	TGTGCCAGCAGTTCTTACACGAGGGCACCCCTCCACTTT	CASSSYTRAPLHF
TRBV6-5	few	TRBJ1-2	NA	TGTGCCAGCAACGATCGGGGGGCGTACTATGGCTACACCTTC	CASNDRGAYYGYTF
TRBV18	NA	TRBJ1-1	NA	TGTGCCAGCTCACGACTGGGGCGCGACACTGAAGCTTTCTTT	CASSRLGRDTEAFF
TRBV7-8	NA	TRBJ1-5	NA	TGTGCCAGCAGCTTAGTGGTAGGGGAAGGTCAGCCCCAGCATTTT	CASSLVVGEGQPQHF
TRBV7-2	NA	TRBJ1-2	TRBD1	TGTGCCAGCAGCTTAGATCACGGGACAGGAACTGGCTACACCTTC	CASSLDHGTGTGYTF